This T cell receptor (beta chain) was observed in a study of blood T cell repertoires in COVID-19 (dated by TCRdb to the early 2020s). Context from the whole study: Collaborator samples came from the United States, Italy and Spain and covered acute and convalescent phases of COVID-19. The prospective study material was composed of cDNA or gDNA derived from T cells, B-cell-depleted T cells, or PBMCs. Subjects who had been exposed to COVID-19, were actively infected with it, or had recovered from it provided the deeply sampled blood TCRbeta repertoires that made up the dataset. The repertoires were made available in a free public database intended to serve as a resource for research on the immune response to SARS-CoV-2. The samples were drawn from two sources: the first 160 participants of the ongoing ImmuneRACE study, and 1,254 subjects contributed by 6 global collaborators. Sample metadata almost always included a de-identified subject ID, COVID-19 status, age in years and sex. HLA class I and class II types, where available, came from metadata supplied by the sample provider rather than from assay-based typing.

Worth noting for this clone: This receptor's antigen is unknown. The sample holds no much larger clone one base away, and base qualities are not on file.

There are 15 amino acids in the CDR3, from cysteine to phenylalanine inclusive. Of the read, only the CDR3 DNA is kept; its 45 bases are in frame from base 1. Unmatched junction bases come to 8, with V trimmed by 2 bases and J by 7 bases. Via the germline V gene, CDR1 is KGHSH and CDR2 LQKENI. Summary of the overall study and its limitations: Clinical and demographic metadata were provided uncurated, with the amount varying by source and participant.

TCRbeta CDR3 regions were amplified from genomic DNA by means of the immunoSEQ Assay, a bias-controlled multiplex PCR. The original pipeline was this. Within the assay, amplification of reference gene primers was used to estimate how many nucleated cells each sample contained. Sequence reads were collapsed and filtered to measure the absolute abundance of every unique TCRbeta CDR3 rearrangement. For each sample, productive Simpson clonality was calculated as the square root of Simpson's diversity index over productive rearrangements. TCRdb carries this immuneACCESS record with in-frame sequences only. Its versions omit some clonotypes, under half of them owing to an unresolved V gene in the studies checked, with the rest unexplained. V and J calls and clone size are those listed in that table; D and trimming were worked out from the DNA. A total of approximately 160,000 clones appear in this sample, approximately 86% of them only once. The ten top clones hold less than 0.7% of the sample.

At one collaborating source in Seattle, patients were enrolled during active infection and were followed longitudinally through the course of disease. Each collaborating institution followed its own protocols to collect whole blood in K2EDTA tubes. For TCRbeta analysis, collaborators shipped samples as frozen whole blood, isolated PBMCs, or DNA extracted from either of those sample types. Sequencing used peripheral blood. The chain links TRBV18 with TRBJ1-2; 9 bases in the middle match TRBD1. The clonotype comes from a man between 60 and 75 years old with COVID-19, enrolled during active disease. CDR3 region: CASSPEFGTGLGYTF. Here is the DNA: TGTGCCAGCTCACCAGAATTCGGGACAGGGCTTGGCTACACCTTC.